Presented here are 25 T cell receptor beta chains from one specimen sequenced in a study of Ad26.COV2.S vaccination and SARS-CoV-2 variants. TCRdb keeps only in-frame clones here, not all; method: immunoSEQ multiplex PCR. The sample yields roughly 420,000 clones, approximately 87% seen once. Treatment indicated: approximately 18 received Ad26.COV2.S at low or high dose, single or two shots; five or six received placebo; per-sample allocation not given. Following the first vaccine or placebo injection, samples were taken on day 63. The source material was peripheral blood, sampled in a trial of Ad26.COV2.S vaccine versus placebo. The receptor set was obtained from a person aged 18-65 years who received the Ad26.COV2.S COVID-19 vaccine or a placebo.

This clone has just a few counts. V usage is TRBV7-9 and J usage is TRBJ1-1, with 8 bases that match TRBD1. Germline-derived CDR1 and CDR2 are SEHNR and FQNEAQ (reference sequence). The CDR3 contains 15 residues. V was clipped by 5 bases and J by 1 base; unmatched bases: 6. This CDR3 is CASSPSTGENTEAFF. CDR3 in DNA: TGTGCCAGCAGCCCCTCGACAGGGGAGAACACTGAAGCTTTCTTT.

V usage is TRBV6-4 and J usage is TRBJ1-4, with 10 bases matching TRBD1. The CDR3 contains 13 residues. Trimming at V came to 8 bases and at J to 7 bases, leaving 4 bases not matched to a gene. Germline V gene lookup returns CDR1 MRHNA and CDR2 SNTAGT. The CDR3 region has the DNA TGTGCCAGCCTCGGGACAGGGGCTGAAAAACTGTTTTTT. Its protein is CASLGTGAEKLFF.

The rearrangement uses TRBV3-1 (or the pseudogene TRBV3-2) and TRBJ2-5; D is unresolved. The ends were cut back, 2 bases at V and 5 bases at J, with 3 bases in the middle. The CDR3 totals 11 residues. Germline V CDR1 and CDR2: LGHDT, YNNKEL (reference sequence). The CDR3, as DNA: TGTGCCAGCAGCCAATTCGAGACCCAGTACTTC. Its protein is CASSQFETQYF.

The rearrangement uses TRBV6-5 and TRBJ2-6; D not certain. Trimming pared 4 bases from V and 0 bases from J, leaving 4 bases between. The CDR3 covers 14 residues. Germline CDR1 MNHEY, CDR2 SVGAGI. The CDR3 DNA follows: TGTGCCAGCAGTTGGGGCTCTGGGGCCAACGTCCTGACTTTC. It encodes CASSWGSGANVLTF.

The chain links TRBV5-1 to TRBJ2-7; 10 bases are shared with TRBD1. CDR3 length equals 14 residues. Per the germline V gene, CDR1 is SGHRS and CDR2 is YFSETQ. V lost 2 bases and J lost 6; bases outside the gene matches: 5. For the CDR3, the DNA is TGCGCCAGCAGCTTAGGGGACAGGGGCGTCGAGCAGTACTTC. Protein sequence: CASSLGDRGVEQYF.

CDR3 protein: CASSDSQGIYNSPLHF. The CDR3 nucleotides read TGTGCCAGCAGCGACAGCCAGGGGATCTATAATTCACCCCTCCACTTT. The genes are TRBV9 and TRBJ1-6; weak D call: TRBD1 (6 bases). The V and J ends lost 3 bases and 3 bases respectively, with 13 bases between them. The CDR3 is made up of 16 amino acids. Germline assignment: CDR1 SGDLS and CDR2 YYNGEE.

The chain couples TRBV4-3 to TRBJ2-1; TRBD1 matches at 9 bases. J lost 7 bases, V lost 4 bases, and 11 bases had no gene match. Germline lookup yields CDR1 LGHNA and CDR2 YSLEER. CDR3 length: 16 amino acids. CDR3 DNA: TGCGCCAGCAGCCCCCGACTCTCCGGGACAGGGAATGAGCAGTTCTTC. It encodes CASSPRLSGTGNEQFF.

A remark on this clone: An end of the junction differs from the germline gene, which may be a read error. The chain couples TRBV4-2 to TRBJ2-5, with 9 bases that match TRBD2. The CDR3 is made up of 22 amino acids. CDR1 is LGHNA and CDR2 is YNFKEQ in the germline V gene. The CDR3 nucleotides read TGTGCCAGCACCCAACGGAACCAGTGGGGTGCGGGGGGGCGGCTCTTGGAAGAGACCCAGTACTTC. Its protein is CASTQRNQWGAGGRLLEETQYF.

Only a few counts were recorded for this clone. The chain combines TRBV19 with TRBJ1-2; a weak D match, TRBD1 (5 bases). The length of the CDR3 is 16 residues. V was clipped by 1 base and J by 4 bases, with 16 bases between them. The germline V gene has CDR1 LNHDA and CDR2 SQIVND (reference sequence). CDR3: CASSIGRLGTSYGYTF. The CDR3 region has the DNA TGTGCCAGTAGTATAGGTCGCCTGGGGACCTCCTATGGCTACACCTTC.

The chain recombines TRBV6-5 with TRBJ1-3; D might be TRBD1 (5 bases). The CDR3 is 14 residues long. Germline V gene sequence: CDR1 MNHEY, CDR2 SVGAGI. V lost 6 bases, J lost 6 bases, and 15 bases lay in between. The CDR3 loop is CASRGGAAENTIYF. Here the CDR3 DNA reads TGTGCCAGCAGGGGAGGGGCGGCGGAAAACACCATATATTTT.

The chain employs TRBV15 and TRBJ2-1; D gene ambiguous. The CDR3 covers 15 residues. With 1 base removed from V and 10 bases from J, the gap between germline ends came to 17 bases. Per the germline V gene, CDR1 is LNHNV and CDR2 is YYDKDF (reference sequence). Here the CDR3 reads CATSRARMGPMEQFF. The DNA for the CDR3 is TGTGCCACCAGCAGAGCCCGGATGGGTCCCATGGAGCAGTTCTTC.

The rearrangement joins TRBV27 to TRBJ2-3; no reliable D call. The CDR3 sequence is 11 residues long. Per the germline V gene, CDR1 is MNHEY and CDR2 is SMNVEV (reference sequence). Trimming pared 1 base from V and 11 bases from J, leaving 7 bases between. CDR3 protein: CASSLYPVQYF. As DNA, the CDR3 is TGTGCCAGCAGTTTATACCCGGTGCAGTATTTT.

The chain combines TRBV7-6 with TRBJ1-5, with D maybe TRBD1 (5 bases). Germline V CDR1 and CDR2: SGHVS, FNYEAQ. The CDR3 totals 13 residues. The ends were cut back, 5 bases at V and 5 bases at J, with 10 bases in the middle. The CDR3 coding sequence is TGTGCCAGCAGCCAGACAGACGATCAGCCCCAGCATTTT. This encodes CASSQTDDQPQHF. The full variable domain, rest sourced from reference TRBV7-6 and TRBJ1-5, is GAGVSQSPRYKVTKRGQDVALRCDPISGHVSLYWYRQALGQGPEFLTYFNYEAQQDKSGLPNDRFSAERPEGSISTLTIQRTEQRDSAMYRCASSQTDDQPQHFGDGTRLSIL.

V is TRBV15 and J is TRBJ1-6; D might be TRBD1 (6 bases). V was cut by 0 bases and J by 9 bases, with 18 bases left in between. The CDR3 spans 17 residues. Per germline, CDR1 LNHNV and CDR2 YYDKDF (reference sequence). This chain's CDR3 is CATSRDRTDRSISPLHF. CDR3 in DNA: TGTGCCACCAGCAGAGATCGGACGGACAGATCTATTTCACCCCTCCACTTT.

Only a few counts were recorded for this clone. Other DNA sequences in this sample translate to the same CDR3. V gene TRBV7-2 combines with J gene TRBJ1-2; D may be TRBD1 (6 bases). In germline, CDR1 is SGHTA, CDR2 FQGNSA. This CDR3 comprises 13 residues. The V and J ends lost 5 bases and 4 bases respectively, with 11 bases between them. As DNA, the CDR3 is TGTGCCAGCAGCCTGACAGGTATCTATGGCTACACCTTC. It specifies CASSLTGIYGYTF.

The rearrangement joins TRBV7-9 to TRBJ1-1, with D perhaps TRBD1 (5 bases). Germline V gives CDR1 SEHNR, CDR2 FQNEAQ (reference sequence). V dropped 11 bases and J dropped 6 bases, with 13 bases sitting between them. CDR3 length equals 11 residues. CDR3 bases: TGTGCCGGCCAGGGAGGCGCTGAAGCTTTCTTT. Its translation is CAGQGGAEAFF.

The count of this clone is one. This rearrangement joins TRBV4-3 to TRBJ2-7, with D tentatively TRBD2 (6 bases). Per the germline V gene, CDR1 is LGHNA and CDR2 is YSLEER. The length of the CDR3 is 15 residues. Trimming stripped 3 bases from V and 1 base from J, with 13 bases between. Here the CDR3 DNA reads TGCGCCAGCAGCCAGGCCCCGGGGGAGTCCTACGAGCAGTACTTC. It encodes CASSQAPGESYEQYF.

This rearrangement joins TRBV4-1 to TRBJ1-1; no clear D gene. V shed 2 bases and J shed 7 bases, with 8 bases lying between them. Germline values: CDR1 MGHRA, CDR2 YSYEKL. The CDR3 contains 12 residues. CDR3 protein: CASSQIHNEAFF. In DNA, the CDR3 is TGCGCCAGCAGCCAAATACATAATGAAGCTTTCTTT.

The J gene is TRBJ2-5, the V gene TRBV2, with D tentatively TRBD1 (6 bases). The CDR3 runs to 14 residues. Trimming took 2 bases from V and 2 from J, leaving 9 bases between them. The germline CDR1 and CDR2 sequences are SNHLY and FYNNEI. The CDR3 DNA follows: TGTGCCAGCAGTGAAATTAGGGGGCAAGAGACCCAGTACTTC. As protein: CASSEIRGQETQYF.

This chain uses TRBV19 with TRBJ2-1, with TRBD2 as a possible D gene (5 bases). From germline, CDR1 is LNHDA and CDR2 SQIVND (reference sequence). The CDR3 runs to 15 residues. V lost 3 bases, J lost 5 bases, and 14 bases lay in between. CDR3: CASSIIVASDNEQFF. CDR3 nucleotides: TGTGCCAGTAGTATTATAGTAGCGAGTGACAATGAGCAGTTCTTC.

The chain recombines TRBV18 with TRBJ2-7; D is perhaps TRBD1 or TRBD2 (6 bases each). V lost 1 base and J 6 bases, leaving 13 bases between the germline ends. The CDR3 covers 14 residues. CDR1 and CDR2 (germline): KGHSH, LQKENI. As DNA, the CDR3 is TGTGCCAGCTCACCACAGGGGGGCACTGGCGAGCAGTACTTC. This encodes CASSPQGGTGEQYF.

V gene TRBV7-9 combines with J gene TRBJ2-1; no reliable D call. The CDR3 runs 16 residues. Trimming cost V 1 base and J 2 bases, with 12 bases left between them. CDR1 and CDR2 (germline): SEHNR, FQNEAQ (reference sequence). The CDR3 spells CASSLGPNDPYNEQFF. Here the CDR3 DNA reads TGTGCCAGCAGCTTAGGCCCGAACGACCCCTACAATGAGCAGTTCTTC.

The CDR3 loop is CASSLGPGNTEAFF. DNA for the CDR3: TGTGCCAGCAGCTTAGGTCCCGGGAACACTGAAGCTTTCTTT. The chain is built from TRBV11-2 and TRBJ1-1; D not resolved. Trimming took off 1 base at V and 1 base at J, with 7 bases between the two ends. The CDR3 is 14 residues long. Germline CDR1 is SGHAT and CDR2 is FQNNGV.

CDR3 sequence reads: CASSAAAPGTNYGYTF. DNA of the CDR3: TGTGCCAGCTCTGCCGCAGCTCCAGGGACCAACTATGGCTACACCTTC. This rearrangement joins TRBV18 to TRBJ1-2; D may be TRBD1 (5 bases). CDR3 length: 16 residues. The germline V and J ends were trimmed by 6 bases and 2 bases, with 19 bases remaining between them. Per germline, CDR1 KGHSH and CDR2 LQKENI.

CDR3 bases: TGTGCCAGCACGTCCAACAGGGGGAACACCGGGGAGCTGTTTTTT. This sequence encodes CASTSNRGNTGELFF. The chain recombines TRBV18 with TRBJ2-2; 7 bases match TRBD1. Looked up from germline, CDR1 is KGHSH and CDR2 is LQKENI. The CDR3 sequence is 15 residues long. With V trimmed by 8 bases and J by 1 base, 7 bases remained unmatched.